This T cell receptor beta chain was captured by sequencing in a study of naive and memory T cell subsets. Study-level results: Clonotypes here are unpaired alpha or beta chain sequences.

CDR1 and CDR2 (germline): SGHTA, FQGNSA. The CDR3 runs to 14 residues. V was pared by 5 bases and J by 2 bases, with 13 bases between. CMV status came from CD4+ T cell IFNgamma after overnight CMV lysate stimulation of fresh PBMCs. Both TRBC1 and TRBC2 were covered by a beta constant-region primer of two equimolar oligonucleotides. Ligated cDNA was amplified by four rounds of PCR with nested alpha and beta constant-region primers and SP2. TCRdb fed the UMI-ligation and nested PCR reads into MiXCR, producing one record per CDR3 protein. This sample has 140,000 to 150,000 distinct CDR3 sequences; more than 15% occur once, and the top ten carry 0.14%. Concerning this clonotype itself: The antigen remains undetermined.

The TCR sequence derives from a human donor in good health. The sample consisted of naive CD4+ T cells from blood. The genes are TRBV7-2 and TRBJ2-7, with D perhaps being TRBD1 or TRBD2 (6 bases each). The CDR3 nucleotides are TGTGCCAGCAGCCTACAAGGGGGGCCCTACGAGCAGTACTTC. Protein product: CASSLQGGPYEQYF. The entire variable domain, with the rest obtained from reference TRBV7-2 and TRBJ2-7, is as follows: GAGVSQSPSNKVTEKGKDVELRCDPISGHTALYWYRQSLGQGLEFLIYFQGNSAPDKSGLPSDRFSAERTGGSVSTLTIQRTQQEDSAVYLCASSLQGGPYEQYFGPGTRLTVT.